Presented here are 16 T cell receptor beta chains from one specimen sequenced in a study of T cells in Graves' hyperthyroidism and ophthalmopathy. TCR beta CDR3 region amplification was performed from RNA transcripts. Using the HTBI primer set, a first-round RT-PCR was run on the TCR CDR3. Via MiXCR, TCRdb re-called the multiplex PCR reads, giving one row per CDR3 protein. Among under 400,000 distinct CDR3 sequences listed, roughly 20% were seen once. Sequencing used blood. All receptors derive from a woman between 50 and 59 years old with Graves' hyperthyroidism.

This clonotype was picked up many times. This sequence joins TRBV3-1 and TRBJ2-1; D not certain. CDR1 and CDR2 (germline): LGHDT, YNNKEL (reference sequence). The CDR3 spans 14 residues. V shed 4 bases and J shed 2 bases, with 9 bases lying between them. The CDR3 sequence is CASSLTSTYNEQFF. DNA for the CDR3: TGTGCCAGCAGCCTTACATCGACCTACAATGAGCAGTTCTTC.

This rearrangement joins TRBV12-3 or TRBV12-4 to TRBJ2-2; 8 bases line up with TRBD1. V shed 6 bases and J 6 bases; nucleotides not matched to a gene: 9. The CDR3 runs to 15 residues. The CDR3 reads CASSRGQAEAGELFF. CDR3 nucleotide sequence: TGTGCCAGCAGCCGGGGACAGGCCGAGGCCGGGGAGCTGTTTTTT.

Many counts were recorded for this clonotype. The V gene is TRBV10-3, the J gene TRBJ2-3; TRBD2 agrees at 9 bases. From germline, CDR1 is ENHRY and CDR2 SYGVKD. CDR3 size: 15 residues. V was clipped by 3 bases and J by 2 bases; unmatched bases: 3. CDR3 protein: CAISDLAGNTDTQYF. The CDR3 DNA reads as TGTGCCATCAGTGATCTAGCGGGGAACACAGATACGCAGTATTTT.

The rearrangement joins TRBV7-9 to TRBJ1-2; D ambiguous. The germline V and J ends were trimmed by 3 bases and 0 bases, with 11 bases remaining between them. Germline values: CDR1 SEHNR, CDR2 FQNEAQ (reference sequence). This CDR3 spans 15 amino acids. The chain's CDR3 is CASSLSLSTNYGYTF. For the CDR3, the DNA is TGTGCCAGCAGCTTGTCGTTATCAACTAACTATGGCTACACCTTC.

The sample holds many counts of this clonotype. V is TRBV12-3 or TRBV12-4 and J is TRBJ1-1; possible D gene TRBD1, 5 bases. This CDR3 has 12 residues. Trimming took 10 bases from V and 1 from J, leaving 10 bases between them. Here the CDR3 DNA reads TGTGCCACTGGGCAGGGGAACACTGAAGCTTTCTTT. It encodes CATGQGNTEAFF.

This clonotype was detected ten times or more. V gene TRBV5-1 combines with J gene TRBJ1-1; TRBD1 might be the D (6 bases). The CDR3 loop spans 15 amino acids. Germline CDR1 and CDR2: SGHRS and YFSETQ. Trimming removed 4 bases from V and 0 bases from J, with 13 bases in between. CDR3 DNA sequence: TGCGCCAGCAGCAAAATAGGACAGCTGAACACTGAAGCTTTCTTT. Translated, it gives CASSKIGQLNTEAFF.

This clonotype occurred many times. The CDR3 DNA reads as TGTGCCAGCAGTCGACTAGCGGGGGGGCCAGATACGCAGTATTTT. It specifies CASSRLAGGPDTQYF. The chain employs TRBV6-2 or TRBV6-3 and TRBJ2-3, with 14 bases identical to TRBD2. Germline V lookup: CDR1 MNHEY, CDR2 SVGEGT. CDR3 size: 15 residues. Germline trimming cut 5 bases from V and 4 bases from J; bases unmatched to any gene: 2.

In this sample, this clonotype turned up a few times. The chain has TRBV30 and TRBJ1-5; D is possibly TRBD1 (6 bases). Trimming stripped 2 bases from V and 5 bases from J, with 13 bases between. The CDR3 has 14 amino acids. Germline V gene lookup returns CDR1 GTSNPN and CDR2 SVGIG (reference sequence). This CDR3 reads CAWSSIGGHQPQHF. CDR3 in DNA: TGTGCCTGGAGTTCGATAGGGGGGCATCAGCCCCAGCATTTT. The whole variable domain, filled in from reference TRBV30 and TRBJ1-5, reads SQTIHQWPATLVQPVGSPLSLECTVEGTSNPNLYWYRQAAGRGLQLLFYSVGIGQISSEVPQNLSASRPQDRQFILSSKKLLLSDSGFYLCAWSSIGGHQPQHFGDGTRLSIL.

The chain combines TRBV7-9 with TRBJ1-2; D might be TRBD1 (5 bases). V was trimmed by 5 bases and J by 2 bases, leaving 15 bases between them. CDR3 size: 15 residues. The germline gives CDR1 SEHNR, CDR2 FQNEAQ (reference sequence). CDR3 loop: CASSPQFGTNYGYTF. The CDR3, as DNA: TGTGCCAGCAGCCCACAGTTCGGGACCAACTATGGCTACACCTTC.

In its sample, this clonotype was seen many times. The chain has TRBV12-3 or TRBV12-4 and TRBJ2-5; 16 bases align to TRBD2. The ends lost 5 bases at V and 1 base at J; junction bases unmatched: 4. This CDR3 contains 17 residues. CDR3 bases: TGTGCCAGCAGTGCCGGGACTAGCGGGGGGGCCCAAGAGACCCAGTACTTC. Translation gives CASSAGTSGGAQETQYF.

This chain links TRBV12-3 or TRBV12-4 with TRBJ1-1; D uncertain. V was shortened by 2 bases and J by 6 bases, with 10 bases between the two germline ends. The CDR3 contains 13 residues. The CDR3 coding sequence is TGTGCCAGCAGTTTAAGGGCGGGGTCTGAAGCTTTCTTT. Translated, it gives CASSLRAGSEAFF.

This clonotype was seen a handful of times. The chain combines TRBV7-3 with TRBJ2-1, with TRBD1 identical over 10 bases. This CDR3 contains 16 residues. Germline CDR1 and CDR2: SGHTA and FQGTGA. V was pared by 0 bases and J by 9 bases, with 8 bases of the junction left unmatched. CDR3 DNA sequence: TGTGCCAGCAGCTTAACGCCCCCGGGACAGGGGTCTGAGCAGTTCTTC. Protein sequence: CASSLTPPGQGSEQFF.

This clonotype has a handful of counts. V is TRBV7-9 and J is TRBJ1-1, with a weak D call TRBD1 (5 bases). CDR3 length equals 12 residues. V was trimmed by 2 bases and J by 10 bases, leaving 11 bases between them. Germline values: CDR1 SEHNR, CDR2 FQNEAQ (reference sequence). CDR3 bases: TGTGCCAGCAGCTTATATGATGGGGGAGCTTTCTTT. Its protein product is CASSLYDGGAFF.

The table lists this clonotype with a few counts. This rearrangement joins TRBV12-3 or TRBV12-4 to TRBJ1-5; tentative D call: TRBD1 (5 bases). Trimming took 4 bases from V and 3 from J, leaving 10 bases between them. This CDR3 has 14 amino acids. This CDR3 is CASSWGDPNQPQHF. The CDR3 bases are TGTGCCAGCAGTTGGGGGGACCCCAATCAGCCCCAGCATTTT.

The CDR3 reads CASSPEGRSNQPQHF. As DNA, the CDR3 is TGTGCCAGCTCCCCGGAAGGGAGAAGCAATCAGCCCCAGCATTTT. The V call is TRBV6-1, the J call TRBJ1-5; D is unclear. Germline loops: CDR1 MNHNS, CDR2 SASEGT. Trimming pared 8 bases from V and 1 base from J, leaving 15 bases between. CDR3 length equals 15 residues.

This clonotype has at least ten counts. In DNA, the CDR3 is TGTGCCAGCAGGGAGACAGGCTTATTAATGAACACTGAAGCTTTCTTT. Residues: CASRETGLLMNTEAFF. V and J are TRBV2 and TRBJ1-1; a weak D match, TRBD1 (6 bases). Germline V gene sequence: CDR1 SNHLY, CDR2 FYNNEI. CDR3 length: 16 amino acids. V was pared by 6 bases and J by 0 bases, with 17 bases between.